This T cell receptor (beta chain) was obtained from a study of blood T cell repertoires in COVID-19. Study in general: Sites across the United States, Italy and Spain contributed samples from acute and convalescent COVID-19. Sample material is recorded as cDNA or gDNA derived from T cells, B-cell-depleted T cells, or PBMCs.

Original handling: The authors estimated nucleated cell counts from reference gene primer amplification. The assay was immunoSEQ multiplex PCR, and TCRdb's table has in-frame clones only and misses some. The V and J calls and clone size are taken from that table; D and trimming were inferred from the DNA. The sample shows roughly 140,000 clones, around 90% of them seen only once. The sample taken for sequencing was peripheral blood. This receptor was obtained from a woman in her forties or fifties with acute or convalescent COVID-19.

This CDR3 is CASSLDMPGDTQYF. DNA of the CDR3: TGCGCCAGCAGCTTGGACATGCCGGGAGATACGCAGTATTTT. V and J are TRBV5-1 and TRBJ2-3; D is undetermined. Trimming took off 0 bases at V and 5 bases at J, with 10 bases between the two ends. This CDR3 contains 14 residues. Germline V gene sequence: CDR1 SGHRS, CDR2 YFSETQ.